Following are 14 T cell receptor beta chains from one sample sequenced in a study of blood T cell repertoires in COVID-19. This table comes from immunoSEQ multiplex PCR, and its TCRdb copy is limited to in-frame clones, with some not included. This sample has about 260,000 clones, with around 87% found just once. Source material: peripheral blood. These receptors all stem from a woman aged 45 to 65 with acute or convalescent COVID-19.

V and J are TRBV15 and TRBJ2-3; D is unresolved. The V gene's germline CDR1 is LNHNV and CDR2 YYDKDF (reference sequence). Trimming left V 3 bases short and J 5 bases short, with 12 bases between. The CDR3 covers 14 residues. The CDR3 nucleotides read TGTGCCACCAGCAGGTCCCCACTTCAAGATACGCAGTATTTT. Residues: CATSRSPLQDTQYF.

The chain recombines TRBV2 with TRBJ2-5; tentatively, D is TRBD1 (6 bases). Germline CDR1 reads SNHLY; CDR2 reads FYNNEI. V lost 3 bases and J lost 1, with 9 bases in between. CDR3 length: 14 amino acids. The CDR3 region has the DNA TGTGCCAGCAGTGAGGGCAGGGGCCAAGAGACCCAGTACTTC. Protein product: CASSEGRGQETQYF.

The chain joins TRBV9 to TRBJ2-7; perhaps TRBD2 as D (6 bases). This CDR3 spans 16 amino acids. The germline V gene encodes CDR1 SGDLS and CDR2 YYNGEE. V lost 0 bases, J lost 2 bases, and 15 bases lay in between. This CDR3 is CASSVGLLAGTYEQYF. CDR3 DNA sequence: TGTGCCAGCAGCGTAGGCTTACTAGCCGGAACCTACGAGCAGTACTTC.

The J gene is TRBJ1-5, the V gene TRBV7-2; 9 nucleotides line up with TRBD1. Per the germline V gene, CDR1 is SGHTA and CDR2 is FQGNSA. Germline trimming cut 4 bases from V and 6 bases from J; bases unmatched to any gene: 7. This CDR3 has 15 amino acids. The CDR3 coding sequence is TGTGCCAGCAGCTCCCACAGGGGGCTGGGTCAGCCCCAGCATTTT. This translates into CASSSHRGLGQPQHF.

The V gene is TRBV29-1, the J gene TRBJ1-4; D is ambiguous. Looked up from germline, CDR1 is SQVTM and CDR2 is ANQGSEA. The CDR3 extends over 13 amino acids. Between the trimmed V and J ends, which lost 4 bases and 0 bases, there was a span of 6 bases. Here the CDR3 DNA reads TGCAGCGTTGCGCGAGCAACTAATGAAAAACTGTTTTTT. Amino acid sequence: CSVARATNEKLFF. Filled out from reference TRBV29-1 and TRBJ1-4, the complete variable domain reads SAVISQKPSRDICQRGTSLTIQCQVDSQVTMMFWYRQQPGQSLTLIATANQGSEATYESGFVIDKFPISRPNLTFSTLTVSNMSPEDSSIYLCSVARATNEKLFFGSGTQLSVL.

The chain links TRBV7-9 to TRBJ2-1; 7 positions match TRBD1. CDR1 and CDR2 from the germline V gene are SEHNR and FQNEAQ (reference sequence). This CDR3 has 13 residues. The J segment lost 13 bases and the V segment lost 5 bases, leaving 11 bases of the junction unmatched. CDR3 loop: CASSGARQGVQFF. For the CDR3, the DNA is TGTGCCAGCAGCGGGGCTCGGCAGGGGGTACAGTTCTTC.

The CDR3 DNA sequence: TGTGCCAGTAGTATAGCTCTAGCGGGAGGAGCCTACAATGAGCAGTTCTTC. Its protein is CASSIALAGGAYNEQFF. The chain combines TRBV19 with TRBJ2-1; 11 bases match TRBD2. This CDR3 contains 17 residues. CDR1 LNHDA and CDR2 SQIVND come from the germline V gene (reference sequence). V dropped 1 base and J dropped 2; count of bases not matched to a gene: 4.

CDR3: CASSQDQTGGSGNTIYF. CDR3 bases: TGCGCCAGCAGCCAAGATCAGACCGGGGGCTCTGGAAACACCATATATTTT. This sequence joins TRBV4-1 and TRBJ1-3, with D possibly matching TRBD1 (5 bases). Germline V gene sequence: CDR1 MGHRA, CDR2 YSYEKL. CDR3 size: 17 residues. Trimming took off 0 bases at V and 0 bases at J, with 12 bases between the two ends.

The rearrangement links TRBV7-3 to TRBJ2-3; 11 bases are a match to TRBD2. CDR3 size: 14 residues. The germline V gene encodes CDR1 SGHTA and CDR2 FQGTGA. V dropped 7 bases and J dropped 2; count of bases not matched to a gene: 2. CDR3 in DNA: TGTGCCAGCATGACTAGCGGGGCCACAGATACGCAGTATTTT. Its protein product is CASMTSGATDTQYF.

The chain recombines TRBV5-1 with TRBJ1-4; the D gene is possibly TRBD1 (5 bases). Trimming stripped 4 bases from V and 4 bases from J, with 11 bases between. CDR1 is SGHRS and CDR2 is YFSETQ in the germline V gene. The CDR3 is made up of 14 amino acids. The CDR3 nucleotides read TGCGCCAGCAGCCGGGGACTGCTTAATGAAAAACTGTTTTTT. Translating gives CASSRGLLNEKLFF. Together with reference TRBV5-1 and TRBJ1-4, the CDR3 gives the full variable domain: KAGVTQTPRYLIKTRGQQVTLSCSPISGHRSVSWYQQTPGQGLQFLFEYFSETQRNKGNFPGRFSGRQFSNSRSEMNVSTLELGDSALYLCASSRGLLNEKLFFGSGTQLSVL.

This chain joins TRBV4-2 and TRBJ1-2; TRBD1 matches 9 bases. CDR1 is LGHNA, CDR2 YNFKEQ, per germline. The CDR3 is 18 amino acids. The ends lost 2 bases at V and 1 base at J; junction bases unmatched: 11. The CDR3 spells CASSQTWGQGFYNYGYTF. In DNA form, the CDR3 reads TGTGCCAGCAGCCAAACGTGGGGACAGGGCTTTTATAACTATGGCTACACCTTC.

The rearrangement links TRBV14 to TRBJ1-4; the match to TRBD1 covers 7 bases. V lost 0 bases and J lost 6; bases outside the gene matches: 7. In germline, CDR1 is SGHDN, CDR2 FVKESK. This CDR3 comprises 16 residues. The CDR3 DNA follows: TGTGCCAGCAGCCAAGATGTTCAGGGGGTATATGAAAAACTGTTTTTT. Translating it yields CASSQDVQGVYEKLFF.

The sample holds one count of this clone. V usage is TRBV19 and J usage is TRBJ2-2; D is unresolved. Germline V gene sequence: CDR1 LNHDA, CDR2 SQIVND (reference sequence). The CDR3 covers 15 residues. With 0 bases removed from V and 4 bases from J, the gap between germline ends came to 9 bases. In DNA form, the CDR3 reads TGTGCCAGTAGTATAGACTACAGAGTCACCGGGGAGCTGTTTTTT. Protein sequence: CASSIDYRVTGELFF.

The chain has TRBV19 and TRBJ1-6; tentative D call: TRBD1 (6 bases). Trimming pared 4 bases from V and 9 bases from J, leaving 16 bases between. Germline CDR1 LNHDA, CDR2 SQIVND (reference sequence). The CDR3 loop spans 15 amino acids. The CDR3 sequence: CASSTRDTPTSPLHF. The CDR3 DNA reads TGTGCCAGTAGTACCCGGGACACACCCACTTCACCCCTCCACTTT.